This T cell receptor (beta chain) was found in a study of blood T cell repertoires in COVID-19. Study-level information: COVID-19 samples, acute and convalescent, were from the United States, Italy and Spain. In each case, the material was cDNA or gDNA derived from T cells, B-cell-depleted T cells, or PBMCs.

The protocol was immunoSEQ multiplex PCR, while the TCRdb copy is restricted to in-frame clones and leaves out a portion. The top ten hold about 4.6% of the sample, which has about 300,000 clones, 80% to 90% seen once. Germline CDR1 MDHEN, CDR2 SYDVKM. After removal of 5 bases from V and 9 bases from J, the junction contained 12 bases not matched to a gene. CDR3 length: 15 residues. Cohorts were based on clinical histories the participants reported. Two negative PCRs, clearance, or symptom resolution characterized the recovered Cohort 3 donors. The source of this sequence is a man aged 25 to 45 who had recovered from COVID-19. The material sequenced was PBMCs or T cells enriched from blood (not recorded which). The chain combines TRBV28 with TRBJ2-1; 8 nucleotides align to TRBD1. The DNA of the CDR3 is TGTGCCAGCAGTATAAGACAGGGGAATTTGGGTGAGCAGTTCTTC. Its translation is CASSIRQGNLGEQFF. The full variable domain, rest sourced from reference TRBV28 and TRBJ2-1, is DVKVTQSSRYLVKRTGEKVFLECVQDMDHENMFWYRQDPGLGLRLIYFSYDVKMKEKGDIPEGYSVSREKKERFSLILESASTNQTSMYLCASSIRQGNLGEQFFGPGTRLTVL.